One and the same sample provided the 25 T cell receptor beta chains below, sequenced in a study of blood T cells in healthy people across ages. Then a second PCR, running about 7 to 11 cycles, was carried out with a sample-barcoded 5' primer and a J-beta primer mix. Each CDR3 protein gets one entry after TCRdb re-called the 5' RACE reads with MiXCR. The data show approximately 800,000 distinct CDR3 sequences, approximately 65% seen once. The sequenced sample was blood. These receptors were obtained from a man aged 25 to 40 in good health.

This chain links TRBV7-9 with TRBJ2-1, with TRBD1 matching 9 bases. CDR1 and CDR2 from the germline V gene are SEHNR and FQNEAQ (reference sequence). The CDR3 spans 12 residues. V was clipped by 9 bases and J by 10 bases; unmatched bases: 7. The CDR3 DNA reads TGTGCCAGGGGGGACAGGGTTGGAGAGCAGTTCTTC. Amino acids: CARGDRVGEQFF.

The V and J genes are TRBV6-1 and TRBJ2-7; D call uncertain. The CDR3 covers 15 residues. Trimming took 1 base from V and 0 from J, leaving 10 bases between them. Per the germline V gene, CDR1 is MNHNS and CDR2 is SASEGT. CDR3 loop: CASSEGPEPSYEQYF. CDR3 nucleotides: TGTGCCAGCAGTGAAGGCCCAGAGCCCTCCTACGAGCAGTACTTC.

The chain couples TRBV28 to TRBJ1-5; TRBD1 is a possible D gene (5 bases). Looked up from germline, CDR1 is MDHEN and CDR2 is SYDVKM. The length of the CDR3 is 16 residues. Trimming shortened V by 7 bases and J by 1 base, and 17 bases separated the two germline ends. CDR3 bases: TGTGCCAGCAAAAGCAGGGAAATCGAGAGCAATCAGCCCCAGCATTTT. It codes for CASKSREIESNQPQHF. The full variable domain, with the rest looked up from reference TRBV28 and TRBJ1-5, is DVKVTQSSRYLVKRTGEKVFLECVQDMDHENMFWYRQDPGLGLRLIYFSYDVKMKEKGDIPEGYSVSREKKERFSLILESASTNQTSMYLCASKSREIESNQPQHFGDGTRLSIL.

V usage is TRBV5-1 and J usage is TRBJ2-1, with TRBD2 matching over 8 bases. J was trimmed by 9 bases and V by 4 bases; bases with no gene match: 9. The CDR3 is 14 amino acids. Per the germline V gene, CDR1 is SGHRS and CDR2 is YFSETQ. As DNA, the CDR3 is TGCGCCAGCAGCCAGGGACCGGGGGGGGGTGAGCAGTTCTTC. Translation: CASSQGPGGGEQFF.

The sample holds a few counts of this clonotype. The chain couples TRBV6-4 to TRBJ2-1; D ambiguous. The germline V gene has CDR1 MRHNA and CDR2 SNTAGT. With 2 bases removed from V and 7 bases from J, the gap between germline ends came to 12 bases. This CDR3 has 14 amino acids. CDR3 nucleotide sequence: TGTGCCAGCAGTGACCAGGATCATTCGAATGAGCAGTTCTTC. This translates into CASSDQDHSNEQFF.

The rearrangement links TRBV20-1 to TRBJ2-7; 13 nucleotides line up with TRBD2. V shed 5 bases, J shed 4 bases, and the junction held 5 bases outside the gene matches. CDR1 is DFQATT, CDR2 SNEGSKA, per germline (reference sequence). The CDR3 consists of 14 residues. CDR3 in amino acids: CSAWMTSGGYEQYF. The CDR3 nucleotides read TGCAGTGCTTGGATGACTAGCGGGGGGTACGAGCAGTACTTC.

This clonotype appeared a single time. In DNA, the CDR3 is TGTGCCAGCAGCTCCCAAAAGGGACTAGCGGGGGGTGAGCAGTTCTTC. Encoded protein: CASSSQKGLAGGEQFF. The chain uses TRBV7-3 and TRBJ2-1, with TRBD2 matching over 15 bases. V gave up 4 bases and J gave up 9 bases; unmatched junction bases: 7. Germline loops: CDR1 SGHTA, CDR2 FQGTGA. CDR3 length: 16 amino acids.

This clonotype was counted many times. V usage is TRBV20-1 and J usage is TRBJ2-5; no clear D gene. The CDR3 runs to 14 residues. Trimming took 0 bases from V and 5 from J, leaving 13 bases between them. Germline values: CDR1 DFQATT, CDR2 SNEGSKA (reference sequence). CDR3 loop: CSARERRMPETQYF. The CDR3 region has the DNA TGCAGTGCTAGAGAGAGACGGATGCCTGAGACCCAGTACTTC.

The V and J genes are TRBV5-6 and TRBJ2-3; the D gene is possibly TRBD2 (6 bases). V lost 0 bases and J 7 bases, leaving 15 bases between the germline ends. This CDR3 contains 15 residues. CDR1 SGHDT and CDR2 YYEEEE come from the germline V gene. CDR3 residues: CASSLVGLTPYTQYF. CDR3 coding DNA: TGTGCCAGCAGCTTGGTTGGACTAACCCCTTATACGCAGTATTTT.

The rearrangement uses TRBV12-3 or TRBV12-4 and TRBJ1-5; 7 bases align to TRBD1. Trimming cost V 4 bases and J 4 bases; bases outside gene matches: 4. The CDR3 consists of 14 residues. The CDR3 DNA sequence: TGTGCCAGCAGTTGGGGACAGCAAAATCAGCCCCAGCATTTT. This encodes CASSWGQQNQPQHF.

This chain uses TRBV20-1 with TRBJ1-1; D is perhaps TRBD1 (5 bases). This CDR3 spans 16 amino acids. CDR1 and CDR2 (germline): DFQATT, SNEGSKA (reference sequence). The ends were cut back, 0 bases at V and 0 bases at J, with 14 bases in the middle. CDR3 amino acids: CSARETPGHVNTEAFF. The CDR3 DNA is TGCAGTGCTAGAGAAACCCCAGGGCACGTGAACACTGAAGCTTTCTTT.

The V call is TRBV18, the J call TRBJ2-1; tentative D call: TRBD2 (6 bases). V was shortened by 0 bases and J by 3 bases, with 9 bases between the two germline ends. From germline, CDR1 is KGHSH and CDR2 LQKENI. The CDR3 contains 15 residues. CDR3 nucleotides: TGTGCCAGCTCACCACCGCTGGGACTCTACAATGAGCAGTTCTTC. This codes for CASSPPLGLYNEQFF.

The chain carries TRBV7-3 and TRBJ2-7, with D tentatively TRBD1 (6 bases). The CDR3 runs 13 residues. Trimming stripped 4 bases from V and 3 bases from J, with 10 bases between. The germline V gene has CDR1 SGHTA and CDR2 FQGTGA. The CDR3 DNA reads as TGTGCCAGCAGCTGGGGGCCGAACTACGAGCAGTACTTC. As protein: CASSWGPNYEQYF.

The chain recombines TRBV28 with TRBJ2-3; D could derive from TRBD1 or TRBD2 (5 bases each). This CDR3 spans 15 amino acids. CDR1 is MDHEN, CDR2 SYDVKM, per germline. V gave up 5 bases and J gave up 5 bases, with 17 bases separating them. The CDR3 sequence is CASSPWGPGLDTQYF. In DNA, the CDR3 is TGTGCCAGCAGTCCCTGGGGACCCGGGTTAGATACGCAGTATTTT.

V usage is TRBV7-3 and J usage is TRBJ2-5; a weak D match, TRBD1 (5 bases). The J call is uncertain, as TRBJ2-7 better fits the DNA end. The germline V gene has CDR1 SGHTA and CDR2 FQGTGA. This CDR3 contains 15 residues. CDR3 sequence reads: CASSLTAGPSGEQYF. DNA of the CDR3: TGTGCCAGCAGCTTAACCGCAGGGCCTTCGGGCGAGCAGTACTTC.

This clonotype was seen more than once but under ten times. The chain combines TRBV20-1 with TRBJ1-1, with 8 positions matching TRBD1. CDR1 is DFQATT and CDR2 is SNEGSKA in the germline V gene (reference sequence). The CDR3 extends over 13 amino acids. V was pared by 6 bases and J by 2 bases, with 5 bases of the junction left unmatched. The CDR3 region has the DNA TGCAGTGCGAGACAGGGGAGAAACACTGAAGCTTTCTTT. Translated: CSARQGRNTEAFF.

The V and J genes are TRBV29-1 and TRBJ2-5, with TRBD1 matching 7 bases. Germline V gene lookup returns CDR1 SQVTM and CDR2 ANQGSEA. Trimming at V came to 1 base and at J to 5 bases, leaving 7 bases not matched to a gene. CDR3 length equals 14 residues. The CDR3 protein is CSVEGAGGVETQYF. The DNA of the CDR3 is TGCAGCGTTGAAGGAGCAGGGGGTGTGGAGACCCAGTACTTC.

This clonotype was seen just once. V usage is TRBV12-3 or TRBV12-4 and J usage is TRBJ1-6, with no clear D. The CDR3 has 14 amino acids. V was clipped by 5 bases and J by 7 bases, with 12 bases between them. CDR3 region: CASSSDGWNSPLHF. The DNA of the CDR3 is TGTGCCAGCAGTAGCGACGGCTGGAATTCACCCCTCCACTTT.

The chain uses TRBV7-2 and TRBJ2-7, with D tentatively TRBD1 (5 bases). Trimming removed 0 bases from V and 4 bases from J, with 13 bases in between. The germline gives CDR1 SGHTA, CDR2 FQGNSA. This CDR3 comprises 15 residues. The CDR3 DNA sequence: TGTGCCAGCAGCTTAGCTTCCGTGCAGGGATACGAGCAGTACTTC. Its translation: CASSLASVQGYEQYF.

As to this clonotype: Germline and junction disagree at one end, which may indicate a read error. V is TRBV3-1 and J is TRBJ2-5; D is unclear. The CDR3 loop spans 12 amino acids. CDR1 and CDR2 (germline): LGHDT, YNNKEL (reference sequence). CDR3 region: CANSSKTPGQYF. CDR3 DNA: TGTGCCAACAGCTCAAAGACTCCTGGGCAGTACTTC.

The CDR3 spells CASSQEWGPTEAFF. CDR3 in DNA: TGTGCCAGCAGCCAAGAATGGGGTCCGACTGAAGCTTTCTTT. The V gene is TRBV4-2, the J gene TRBJ1-1; D is uncertain. V lost 0 bases and J lost 5, with 10 bases in between. Germline CDR1 LGHNA, CDR2 YNFKEQ. CDR3 length: 14 residues.

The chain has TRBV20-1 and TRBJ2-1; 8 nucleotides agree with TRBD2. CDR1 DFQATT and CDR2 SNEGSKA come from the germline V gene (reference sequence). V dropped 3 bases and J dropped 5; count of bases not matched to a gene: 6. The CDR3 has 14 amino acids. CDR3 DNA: TGCAGTGCTAGGGTCAGACTAGCGCACAATGAGCAGTTCTTC. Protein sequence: CSARVRLAHNEQFF.

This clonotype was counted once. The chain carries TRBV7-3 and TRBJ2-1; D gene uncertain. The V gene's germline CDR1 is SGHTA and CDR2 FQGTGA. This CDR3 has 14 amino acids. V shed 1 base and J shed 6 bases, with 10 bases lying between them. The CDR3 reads CASSLRFSTNEQFF. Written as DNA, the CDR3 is TGTGCCAGCAGCTTAAGATTTAGTACCAATGAGCAGTTCTTC.

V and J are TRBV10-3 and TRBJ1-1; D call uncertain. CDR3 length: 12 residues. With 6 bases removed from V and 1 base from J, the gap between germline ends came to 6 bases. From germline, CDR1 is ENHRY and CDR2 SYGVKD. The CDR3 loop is CAIRDTNTEAFF. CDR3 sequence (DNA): TGTGCCATCAGGGATACGAACACTGAAGCTTTCTTT.

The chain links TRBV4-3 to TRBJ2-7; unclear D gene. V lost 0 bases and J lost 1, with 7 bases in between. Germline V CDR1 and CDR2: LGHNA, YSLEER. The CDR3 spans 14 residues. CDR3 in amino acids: CASSQERRSYEQYF. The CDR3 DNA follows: TGCGCCAGCAGCCAAGAGCGACGGTCCTACGAGCAGTACTTC.